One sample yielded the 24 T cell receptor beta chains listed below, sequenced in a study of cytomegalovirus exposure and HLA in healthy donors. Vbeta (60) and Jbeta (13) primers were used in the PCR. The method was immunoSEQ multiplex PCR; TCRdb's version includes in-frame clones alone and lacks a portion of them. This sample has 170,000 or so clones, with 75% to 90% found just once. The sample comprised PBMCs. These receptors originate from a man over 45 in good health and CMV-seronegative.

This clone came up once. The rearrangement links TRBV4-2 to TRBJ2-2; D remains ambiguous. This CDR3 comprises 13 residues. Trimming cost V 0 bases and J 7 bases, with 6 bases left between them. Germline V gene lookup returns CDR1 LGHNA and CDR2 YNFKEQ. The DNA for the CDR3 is TGTGCCAGCAGCCAAGAGGGCATCGGGGAGCTGTTTTTT. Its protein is CASSQEGIGELFF.

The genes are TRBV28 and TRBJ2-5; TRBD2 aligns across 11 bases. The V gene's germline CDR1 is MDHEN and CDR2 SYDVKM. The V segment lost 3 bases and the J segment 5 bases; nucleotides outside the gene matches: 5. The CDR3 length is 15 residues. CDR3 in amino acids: CASSFSGRAGETQYF. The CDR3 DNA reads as TGTGCCAGCAGTTTTAGCGGGAGGGCGGGGGAGACCCAGTACTTC.

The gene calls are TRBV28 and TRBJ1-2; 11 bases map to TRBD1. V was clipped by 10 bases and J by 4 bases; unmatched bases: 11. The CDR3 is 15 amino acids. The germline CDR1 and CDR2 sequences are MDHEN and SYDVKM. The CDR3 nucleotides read TGTGCCATCACCTCCGGGACAGGGGGAATCTATGGCTACACCTTC. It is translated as CAITSGTGGIYGYTF.

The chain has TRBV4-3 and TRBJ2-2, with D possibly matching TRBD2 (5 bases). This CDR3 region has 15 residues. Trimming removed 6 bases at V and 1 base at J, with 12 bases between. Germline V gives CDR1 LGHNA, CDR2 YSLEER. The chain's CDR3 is CASSRGFQNTGELFF. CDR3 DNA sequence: TGCGCCAGCAGTCGAGGGTTTCAGAACACCGGGGAGCTGTTTTTT.

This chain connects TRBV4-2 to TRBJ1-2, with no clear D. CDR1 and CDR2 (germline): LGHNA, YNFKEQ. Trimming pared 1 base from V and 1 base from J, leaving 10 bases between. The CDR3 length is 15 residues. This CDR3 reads CASSQAIGSNYGYTF. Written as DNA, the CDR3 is TGTGCCAGCAGCCAAGCGATCGGGAGTAACTATGGCTACACCTTC.

The CDR3 DNA sequence: TGTGCCAGCAGCCCTGACTCCCACGGAGGTCAGCCCCAGCATTTT. It encodes CASSPDSHGGQPQHF. V usage is TRBV28 and J usage is TRBJ1-5; D remains unclear. CDR3 length equals 15 residues. V lost 6 bases and J 6 bases, leaving 18 bases between the germline ends. The V gene's germline CDR1 is MDHEN and CDR2 SYDVKM.

The CDR3 here is CASSRGGGAGSNQPQHF. The DNA for the CDR3 is TGTGCCAGCAGCCGCGGGGGGGGCGCGGGAAGCAATCAGCCCCAGCATTTT. The rearrangement joins TRBV5-5 to TRBJ1-5, with D possibly matching TRBD1 (6 bases). Trimming shortened V by 4 bases and J by 1 base, and 18 bases separated the two germline ends. CDR3 length: 17 residues. Germline V gene sequence: CDR1 SGHKS, CDR2 YYEKEE (reference sequence).

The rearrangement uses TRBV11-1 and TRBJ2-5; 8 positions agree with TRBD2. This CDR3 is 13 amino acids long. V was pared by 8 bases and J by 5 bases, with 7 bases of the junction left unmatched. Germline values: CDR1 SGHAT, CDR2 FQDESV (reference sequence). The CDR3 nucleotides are TGTGCCAGCTCACGGGGGGGCGGGGAGACCCAGTACTTC. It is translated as CASSRGGGETQYF.

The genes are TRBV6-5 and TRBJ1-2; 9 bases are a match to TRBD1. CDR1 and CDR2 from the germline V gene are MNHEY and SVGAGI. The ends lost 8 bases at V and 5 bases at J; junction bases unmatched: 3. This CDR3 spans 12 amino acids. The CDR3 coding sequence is TGTGCCAGCGGGGGGACAGGGTATGGCTACACCTTC. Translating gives CASGGTGYGYTF.

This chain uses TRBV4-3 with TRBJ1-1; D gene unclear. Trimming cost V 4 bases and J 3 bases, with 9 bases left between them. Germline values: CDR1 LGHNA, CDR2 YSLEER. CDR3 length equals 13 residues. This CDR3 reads CASSPAVYTEAFF. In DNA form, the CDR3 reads TGCGCCAGCAGCCCCGCGGTATACACTGAAGCTTTCTTT.

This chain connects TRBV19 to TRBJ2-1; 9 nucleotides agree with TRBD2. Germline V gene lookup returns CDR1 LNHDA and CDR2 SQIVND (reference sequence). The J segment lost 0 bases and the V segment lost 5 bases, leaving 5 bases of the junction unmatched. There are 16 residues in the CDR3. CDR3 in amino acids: CASSLVAGVSYNEQFF. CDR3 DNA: TGTGCCAGTAGTTTGGTAGCGGGAGTCTCCTACAATGAGCAGTTCTTC.

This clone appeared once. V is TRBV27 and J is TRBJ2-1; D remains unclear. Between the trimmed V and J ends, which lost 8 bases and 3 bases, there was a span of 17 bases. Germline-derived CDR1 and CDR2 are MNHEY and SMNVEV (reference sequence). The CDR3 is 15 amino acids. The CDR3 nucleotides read TGTGCCAGCGTGGCTGATCCCTCGGGCTACAATGAGCAGTTCTTC. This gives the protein CASVADPSGYNEQFF.

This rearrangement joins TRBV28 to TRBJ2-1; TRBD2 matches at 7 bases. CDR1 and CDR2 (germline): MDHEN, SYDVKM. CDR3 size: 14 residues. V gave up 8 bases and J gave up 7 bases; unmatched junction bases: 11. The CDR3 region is CASSFGGSRNEQFF. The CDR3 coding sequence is TGTGCCAGCTCCTTTGGCGGGAGTCGGAATGAGCAGTTCTTC.

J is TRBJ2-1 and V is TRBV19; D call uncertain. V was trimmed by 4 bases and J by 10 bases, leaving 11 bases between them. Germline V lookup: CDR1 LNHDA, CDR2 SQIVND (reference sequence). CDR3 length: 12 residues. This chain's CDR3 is CASSSSSLEQFF. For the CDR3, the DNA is TGTGCCAGTAGTAGTAGCAGCTTGGAGCAGTTCTTC.

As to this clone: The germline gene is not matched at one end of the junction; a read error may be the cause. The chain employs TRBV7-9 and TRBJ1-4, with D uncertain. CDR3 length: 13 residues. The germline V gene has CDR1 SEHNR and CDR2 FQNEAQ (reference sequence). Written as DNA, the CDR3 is TGTTCCAGCAGCTTAGGCTCCATAGATACACTGTTTTTT. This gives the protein CSSSLGSIDTLFF.

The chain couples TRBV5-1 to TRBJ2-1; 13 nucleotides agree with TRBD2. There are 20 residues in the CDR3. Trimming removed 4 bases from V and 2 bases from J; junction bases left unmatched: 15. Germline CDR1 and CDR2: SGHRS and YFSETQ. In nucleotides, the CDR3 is TGCGCCAGCAGCCCTCTCACGTCGGGACTAGCGGGACCAACCTACAATGAGCAGTTCTTC. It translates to CASSPLTSGLAGPTYNEQFF.

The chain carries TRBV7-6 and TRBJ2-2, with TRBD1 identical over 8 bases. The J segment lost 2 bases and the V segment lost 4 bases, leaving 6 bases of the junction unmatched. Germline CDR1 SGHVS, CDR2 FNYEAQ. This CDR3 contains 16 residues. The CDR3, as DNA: TGTGCCAGCAGCTCAAAGGACAGGGTCAACACCGGGGAGCTGTTTTTT. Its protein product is CASSSKDRVNTGELFF.

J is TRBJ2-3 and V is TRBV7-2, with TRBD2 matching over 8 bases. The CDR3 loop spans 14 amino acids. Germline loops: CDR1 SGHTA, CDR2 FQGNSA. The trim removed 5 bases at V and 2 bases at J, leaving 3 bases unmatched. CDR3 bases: TGTGCCAGCAGCCCCGGACTAGCCACAGATACGCAGTATTTT. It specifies CASSPGLATDTQYF.

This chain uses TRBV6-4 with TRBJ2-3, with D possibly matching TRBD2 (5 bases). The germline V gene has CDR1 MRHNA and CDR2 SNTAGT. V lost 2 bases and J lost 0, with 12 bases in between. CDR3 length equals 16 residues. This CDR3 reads CASSDGGKRSTDTQYF. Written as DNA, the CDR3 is TGTGCCAGCAGTGACGGTGGTAAGCGGAGCACAGATACGCAGTATTTT.

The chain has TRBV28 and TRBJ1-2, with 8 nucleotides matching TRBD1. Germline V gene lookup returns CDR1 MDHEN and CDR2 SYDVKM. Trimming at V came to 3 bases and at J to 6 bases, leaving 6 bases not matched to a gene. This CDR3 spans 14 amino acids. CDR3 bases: TGTGCCAGCAGTTTCGTGACAGGGGTAAATGGCTACACCTTC. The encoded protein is CASSFVTGVNGYTF.

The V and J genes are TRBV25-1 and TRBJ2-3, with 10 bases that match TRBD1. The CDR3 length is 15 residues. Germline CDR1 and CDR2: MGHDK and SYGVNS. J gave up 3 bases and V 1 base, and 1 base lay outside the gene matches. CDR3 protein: CASSEWGQGTDTQYF. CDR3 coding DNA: TGTGCCAGCAGTGAATGGGGACAGGGGACAGATACGCAGTATTTT.

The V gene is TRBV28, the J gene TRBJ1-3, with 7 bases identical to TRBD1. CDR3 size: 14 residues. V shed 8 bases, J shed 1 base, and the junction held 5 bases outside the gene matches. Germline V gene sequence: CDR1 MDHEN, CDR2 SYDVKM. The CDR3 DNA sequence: TGTGCCAGCGGACAACAGGGGTCTGGAAACACCATATATTTT. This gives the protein CASGQQGSGNTIYF.

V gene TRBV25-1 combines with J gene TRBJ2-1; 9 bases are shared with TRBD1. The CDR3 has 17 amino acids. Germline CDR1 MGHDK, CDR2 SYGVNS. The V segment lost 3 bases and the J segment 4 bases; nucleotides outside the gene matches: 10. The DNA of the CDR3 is TGTGCCAGCAGTGAGGGGACAGGGTGGGCTCTATACAATGAGCAGTTCTTC. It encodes CASSEGTGWALYNEQFF.

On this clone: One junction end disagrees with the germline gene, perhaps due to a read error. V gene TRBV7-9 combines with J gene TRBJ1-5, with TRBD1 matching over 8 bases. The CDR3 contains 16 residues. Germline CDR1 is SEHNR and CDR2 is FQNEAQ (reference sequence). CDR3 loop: CSSSLARTGTNQPQHF. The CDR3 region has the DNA TGTTCCAGCAGCTTGGCCCGGACAGGGACCAATCAGCCCCAGCATTTT.